A single sample gave rise to the 7 T cell receptor beta chains below, sequenced in a study of T cells in Graves' hyperthyroidism and ophthalmopathy. TCR beta CDR3 regions were amplified from RNA. Researchers ran a first-round RT-PCR on the TCR CDR3 using the HTBI primer set. MiXCR was run by TCRdb on the multiplex PCR reads, yielding one entry per CDR3 protein. Among over 500,000 distinct CDR3 sequences listed, over 45% were seen once. Material for sequencing was peripheral blood or thyroid tissue (not recorded which). The receptors derive from an adult woman with Graves' disease, either hyperthyroidism or ophthalmopathy (not recorded which).

This clonotype was observed at least ten times. The gene calls are TRBV9 and TRBJ2-2; 12 bases align to TRBD2. The CDR3 consists of 17 residues. Germline CDR1 reads SGDLS; CDR2 reads YYNGEE. The ends lost 3 bases at V and 4 bases at J; junction bases unmatched: 7. Here the CDR3 DNA reads TGTGCCAGCAGCGGGACTAGCGGGGAGCACAGCACCGGGGAGCTGTTTTTT. Translated: CASSGTSGEHSTGELFF.

This clonotype was detected ten times or more. V and J are TRBV7-9 and TRBJ1-1; TRBD1 is a possible D gene (5 bases). CDR3 size: 16 residues. Germline V lookup: CDR1 SEHNR, CDR2 FQNEAQ (reference sequence). Trimming shortened V by 1 base and J by 1 base, and 13 bases separated the two germline ends. DNA for the CDR3: TGTGCCAGCAGCTTAGATGGGGCTCCTAGGAACACTGAAGCTTTCTTT. Encoded protein: CASSLDGAPRNTEAFF. Full variable domain (missing parts from reference TRBV7-9 and TRBJ1-1): DTGVSQNPRHKITKRGQNVTFRCDPISEHNRLYWYRQTLGQGPEFLTYFQNEAQLEKSRLLSDRFSAERPKGSFSTLEIQRTEQGDSAMYLCASSLDGAPRNTEAFFGQGTRLTVV.

The sample holds many counts of this clonotype. This rearrangement joins TRBV5-5 to TRBJ2-6, with D possibly matching TRBD2 (6 bases). Germline values: CDR1 SGHKS, CDR2 YYEKEE (reference sequence). The length of the CDR3 is 15 residues. Trimming stripped 8 bases from V and 3 bases from J, with 15 bases between. This CDR3 reads CASNGLPIGANVLTF. The CDR3 nucleotides are TGTGCCAGTAATGGACTACCCATTGGGGCCAACGTCCTGACTTTC.

This clonotype was seen a single time. V usage is TRBV7-9 and J usage is TRBJ2-3; weak D call: TRBD2 (6 bases). This CDR3 contains 17 residues. Germline V gives CDR1 SEHNR, CDR2 FQNEAQ (reference sequence). V lost 4 bases and J 8 bases, leaving 25 bases between the germline ends. The CDR3 sequence is CASSSYLVAAGRGTQYF. The CDR3 DNA reads TGTGCCAGCAGCTCCTACTTAGTAGCGGCAGGTAGAGGTACGCAGTATTTT. The complete variable domain, with remaining parts taken from reference TRBV7-9 and TRBJ2-3, reads DTGVSQNPRHKITKRGQNVTFRCDPISEHNRLYWYRQTLGQGPEFLTYFQNEAQLEKSRLLSDRFSAERPKGSFSTLEIQRTEQGDSAMYLCASSSYLVAAGRGTQYFGPGTRLTVL.

This clonotype was counted a few times. The gene calls are TRBV2 and TRBJ2-1; 12 nucleotides align to TRBD2. The CDR3 is made up of 16 amino acids. J gave up 5 bases and V 5 bases, and 7 bases lay outside the gene matches. CDR1 and CDR2 (germline): SNHLY, FYNNEI. Here the CDR3 reads CASSRRLAGEDNEQFF. CDR3 nucleotides: TGTGCCAGCAGTCGGAGACTAGCGGGAGAGGACAATGAGCAGTTCTTC.

This chain joins TRBV5-1 and TRBJ1-4; D ambiguous. From germline, CDR1 is SGHRS and CDR2 YFSETQ. V lost 4 bases and J 8 bases, leaving 18 bases between the germline ends. This CDR3 contains 15 residues. The CDR3 nucleotides are TGCGCCAGCAGCCCGCTCACTGGTAAGGGCGAAAAACTGTTTTTT. It encodes CASSPLTGKGEKLFF.

This clonotype was seen more than once but under ten times. The chain is built from TRBV2 and TRBJ1-2; TRBD1 is a possible D gene (5 bases). The V gene's germline CDR1 is SNHLY and CDR2 FYNNEI. The CDR3 is 13 amino acids. V was shortened by 10 bases and J by 6 bases, with 18 bases between the two germline ends. The CDR3 reads CANHPDIGNGYTF. DNA of the CDR3: TGTGCCAACCACCCGGACATCGGTAATGGCTACACCTTC.